Shown below are 27 T cell receptor beta chains from a single sample sequenced in a study of cytomegalovirus exposure and HLA in healthy donors. Use of 60 Vbeta and 13 Jbeta primers characterized the PCR. Assay used: immunoSEQ multiplex PCR; TCRdb lists only in-frame clones, some missing. The table lists some 140,000 clones, approximately 79% of them singletons, with about 4.4% in the top ten. The sequenced sample was PBMCs. The receptors derive from a man aged 50 to 59 in good health and CMV-seropositive.

The rearrangement links TRBV4-1 to TRBJ2-5; D not certain. The CDR3 has 13 residues. CDR1 is MGHRA, CDR2 YSYEKL, per germline. Trimming stripped 3 bases from V and 0 bases from J, with 5 bases between. The chain's CDR3 is CASSHPYQETQYF. CDR3 in DNA: TGCGCCAGCAGCCACCCTTACCAAGAGACCCAGTACTTC.

The chain has TRBV27 and TRBJ2-5, with TRBD1 matching over 8 bases. Germline V gene lookup returns CDR1 MNHEY and CDR2 SMNVEV (reference sequence). V trimming: 6 bases; J trimming: 6 bases; junction bases outside the gene matches: 12. The CDR3 runs 15 residues. CDR3 DNA: TGTGCCAGCAGGACGGACAGGGCGACAAGTCAGACCCAGTACTTC. It yields the protein CASRTDRATSQTQYF.

J is TRBJ2-1 and V is TRBV19; D is possibly TRBD1 (5 bases). The V end lost 9 bases, the J end lost 4 bases, and 22 bases lay between the germline ends. In germline, CDR1 is LNHDA, CDR2 SQIVND (reference sequence). The CDR3 runs to 16 residues. DNA of the CDR3: TGTGCCAGCCAACCGTGGGCACCAAGGGGTTACAATGAGCAGTTCTTC. Translating gives CASQPWAPRGYNEQFF.

This clone has just a few counts. The rearrangement joins TRBV28 to TRBJ1-5, with 9 bases aligning to TRBD1. The germline gives CDR1 MDHEN, CDR2 SYDVKM. The length of the CDR3 is 16 residues. V was pared by 4 bases and J by 0 bases, with 4 bases of the junction left unmatched. The CDR3 region is CASSSWTGVSNQPQHF. The CDR3 DNA reads TGTGCCAGCAGTTCCTGGACAGGGGTTAGCAATCAGCCCCAGCATTTT.

The chain carries TRBV5-1 and TRBJ1-2, with D perhaps TRBD1 (6 bases). The CDR3 loop spans 15 amino acids. Germline assignment: CDR1 SGHRS and CDR2 YFSETQ. Trimming left V 4 bases short and J 1 base short, with 14 bases between. CDR3 nucleotide sequence: TGCGCCAGCAGCACCAGGGGATCCGGTAACTATGGCTACACCTTC. Protein product: CASSTRGSGNYGYTF.

The gene calls are TRBV4-1 and TRBJ2-3; D possibly corresponds to TRBD2 (6 bases). This CDR3 spans 14 amino acids. Germline assignment: CDR1 MGHRA and CDR2 YSYEKL. With 3 bases removed from V and 0 bases from J, the gap between germline ends came to 7 bases. The CDR3 loop reads CASSHSGSTDTQYF. The CDR3 nucleotides read TGCGCCAGCAGCCATAGCGGTAGCACAGATACGCAGTATTTT.

The chain uses TRBV19 and TRBJ2-1; 8 bases are a match to TRBD2. The CDR3 has 14 residues. The V segment lost 3 bases and the J segment 10 bases; nucleotides outside the gene matches: 8. Germline-derived CDR1 and CDR2 are LNHDA and SQIVND (reference sequence). The DNA of the CDR3 is TGTGCCAGTAGTATTGGCGGGAGGCGTGACGAGCAGTTCTTC. It yields the protein CASSIGGRRDEQFF.

The chain couples TRBV25-1 to TRBJ2-5; 7 positions agree with TRBD1. The V gene end was trimmed by 7 bases and the J gene end by 2 bases; junction bases not matched to a gene: 7. The germline gives CDR1 MGHDK, CDR2 SYGVNS. CDR3 length equals 14 residues. The CDR3 region has the DNA TGTGCCAGCACCCTAGGGGGCAGACAAGAGACCCAGTACTTC. Translation: CASTLGGRQETQYF.

The J gene is TRBJ1-1, the V gene TRBV7-3; possibly TRBD1 for D (6 bases). Trimming removed 4 bases from V and 10 bases from J, with 16 bases in between. Germline values: CDR1 SGHTA, CDR2 FQGTGA. The CDR3 runs to 13 residues. CDR3 nucleotide sequence: TGTGCCAGCAGCTCCCTTCCGGGACAAGGAGCTTTCTTT. Amino acid sequence: CASSSLPGQGAFF. Variable domain in full (rest from reference TRBV7-3 and TRBJ1-1): GAGVSQTPSNKVTEKGKYVELRCDPISGHTALYWYRQSLGQGPEFLIYFQGTGAADDSGLPNDRFFAVRPEGSVSTLKIQRTERGDSAVYLCASSSLPGQGAFFGQGTRLTVV.

The gene calls are TRBV11-3 and TRBJ1-4, with D maybe TRBD1 (5 bases). The CDR3 runs 15 residues. The germline gives CDR1 SGHNT, CDR2 YENEEA. The V end lost 5 bases, the J end lost 2 bases, and 12 bases lay between the germline ends. CDR3 DNA sequence: TGTGCCAGCAGCCTCCAGGGTTTTACTAATGAAAAACTGTTTTTT. Translation gives CASSLQGFTNEKLFF.

The rearrangement joins TRBV5-6 to TRBJ2-3, with 10 bases fitting TRBD1. The CDR3 totals 16 residues. Germline lookup yields CDR1 SGHDT and CDR2 YYEEEE. V trimming: 0 bases; J trimming: 5 bases; junction bases outside the gene matches: 6. The CDR3 here is CASSLAGTGAGDTQYF. CDR3 coding DNA: TGTGCCAGCAGCTTGGCGGGGACAGGGGCGGGAGATACGCAGTATTTT.

This chain connects TRBV7-9 to TRBJ2-7, with 8 nucleotides matching TRBD1. Unmatched junction bases numbered 8, after V lost 4 bases and J lost 6 bases. The CDR3 contains 14 residues. CDR1 SEHNR and CDR2 FQNEAQ come from the germline V gene (reference sequence). The CDR3 sequence is CASSYSDRDGEQYF. CDR3 sequence (DNA): TGTGCCAGCAGCTACTCGGACAGGGATGGCGAGCAGTACTTC.

V is TRBV6-1 and J is TRBJ1-5; unclear D gene. CDR3 length: 13 residues. V was cut by 0 bases and J by 5 bases, with 5 bases left in between. The germline V gene encodes CDR1 MNHNS and CDR2 SASEGT. CDR3 sequence (DNA): TGTGCCAGCAGTGAAGCACGGGATCAGCCCCAGCATTTT. As protein: CASSEARDQPQHF.

This clone was detected a few times. The J gene is TRBJ2-1, the V gene TRBV10-3; 11 bases are shared with TRBD2. V dropped 0 bases and J dropped 6; count of bases not matched to a gene: 1. Germline V gives CDR1 ENHRY, CDR2 SYGVKD. This CDR3 is 15 amino acids long. The CDR3 loop reads CAISESTSGANEQFF. In DNA form, the CDR3 reads TGTGCCATCAGTGAGTCGACTAGCGGGGCCAATGAGCAGTTCTTC.

The V call is TRBV6-1, the J call TRBJ2-5; TRBD2 agrees at 10 bases. The CDR3 spans 16 residues. Germline CDR1 is MNHNS and CDR2 is SASEGT. Trimming removed 4 bases from V and 2 bases from J; junction bases left unmatched: 7. The CDR3: CASSVLAGGPQETQYF. CDR3 nucleotide sequence: TGTGCCAGCAGTGTCTTAGCGGGAGGCCCTCAAGAGACCCAGTACTTC.

V usage is TRBV29-1 and J usage is TRBJ2-2; no clear D gene. V was trimmed by 4 bases and J by 1 base, leaving 10 bases between them. Germline V gene sequence: CDR1 SQVTM, CDR2 ANQGSEA. The CDR3 has 14 amino acids. As DNA, the CDR3 is TGCAGCGTTGGGAATCAGGAGAACACCGGGGAGCTGTTTTTT. Encoded protein: CSVGNQENTGELFF.

This chain uses TRBV7-2 with TRBJ1-3; D gene unclear. CDR1 is SGHTA and CDR2 is FQGNSA in the germline V gene. This CDR3 is built from 14 residues. The V end lost 5 bases, the J end lost 0 bases, and 8 bases lay between the germline ends. The CDR3, as DNA: TGTGCCAGCAGCCAGCGGAGCTCTGGAAACACCATATATTTT. This codes for CASSQRSSGNTIYF.

This clone has a handful of counts. This CDR3 reads CASSVVSKSLNTEAFF. CDR3 bases: TGTGCCAGCAGCGTAGTGAGTAAGAGTTTGAACACTGAAGCTTTCTTT. The chain recombines TRBV9 with TRBJ1-1, with no clear D. The germline CDR1 and CDR2 sequences are SGDLS and YYNGEE. The ends were cut back, 0 bases at V and 0 bases at J, with 12 bases in the middle. CDR3 length: 16 residues.

The rearrangement uses TRBV19 and TRBJ2-1, with 11 bases identical to TRBD2. CDR3 length equals 17 residues. Germline loops: CDR1 LNHDA, CDR2 SQIVND (reference sequence). The trim removed 4 bases at V and 8 bases at J, leaving 13 bases unmatched. The CDR3 region has the DNA TGTGCCAGTAGTACCCATCTCACTAGCGGGAGTACCGATGAGCAGTTCTTC. Translating gives CASSTHLTSGSTDEQFF.

This rearrangement joins TRBV11-3 to TRBJ2-5, with a tentative D call TRBD2 (6 bases). V gave up 1 base and J gave up 0 bases, with 12 bases separating them. This CDR3 has 16 residues. CDR1 is SGHNT, CDR2 YENEEA, per germline. Here the CDR3 reads CASSLGGTSYQETQYF. DNA of the CDR3: TGTGCCAGCAGCTTAGGCGGGACTTCGTACCAAGAGACCCAGTACTTC. The whole variable domain, filled in from reference TRBV11-3 and TRBJ2-5, reads EAGVVQSPRYKIIEKKQPVAFWCNPISGHNTLYWYLQNLGQGPELLIRYENEEAVDDSQLPKDRFSAERLKGVDSTLKIQPAELGDSAVYLCASSLGGTSYQETQYFGPGTRLLVL.

This chain uses TRBV7-3 with TRBJ2-7; the match to TRBD1 covers 10 bases. This CDR3 contains 15 residues. Trimming at V came to 0 bases and at J to 6 bases, leaving 5 bases not matched to a gene. Per the germline V gene, CDR1 is SGHTA and CDR2 is FQGTGA. The CDR3 here is CASSLTGTGASEQYF. Here the CDR3 DNA reads TGTGCCAGCAGCTTAACGGGGACAGGGGCCAGCGAGCAGTACTTC.

J is TRBJ2-7 and V is TRBV5-4, with D uncertain. Trimming left V 2 bases short and J 0 bases short, with 12 bases between. There are 15 residues in the CDR3. Germline-derived CDR1 and CDR2 are SGHNT and YYREEE (reference sequence). In DNA, the CDR3 is TGTGCCAGCAGCTTAATTATGCCAGGCTCCTACGAGCAGTACTTC. Translation gives CASSLIMPGSYEQYF.

V usage is TRBV27 and J usage is TRBJ2-3, with TRBD2 matching 9 bases. Germline V gives CDR1 MNHEY, CDR2 SMNVEV (reference sequence). The V and J ends lost 2 bases and 5 bases, in that order; junction bases with no gene match: 5. The CDR3 runs 15 residues. In DNA, the CDR3 is TGTGCCAGCAGTTTAGCGGGGGGGCCGGTAGATACGCAGTATTTT. Its translation: CASSLAGGPVDTQYF.

Only a few counts were recorded for this clone. The chain combines TRBV9 with TRBJ2-7, with TRBD2 as a possible D gene (6 bases). Germline V lookup: CDR1 SGDLS, CDR2 YYNGEE. This CDR3 has 14 residues. Trimming pared 4 bases from V and 5 bases from J, leaving 16 bases between. The CDR3 nucleotides read TGTGCCAGCAGCCCCAGACTAGTCGAACACGAGCAGTACTTC. Translation gives CASSPRLVEHEQYF.

In its sample, this clone was seen a few times. This chain links TRBV29-1 with TRBJ1-2; D call uncertain. CDR1 is SQVTM, CDR2 ANQGSEA, per germline. The V gene lost 0 bases and the J gene lost 8 bases, with 16 bases spanning the gap. The CDR3 runs 14 residues. CDR3 sequence reads: CSVEDSGNLGGYTF. CDR3 DNA sequence: TGCAGCGTTGAAGATTCGGGGAACCTGGGGGGCTACACCTTC.

The chain links TRBV4-3 to TRBJ1-1; 8 nucleotides align to TRBD1. This CDR3 has 13 residues. The germline V gene has CDR1 LGHNA and CDR2 YSLEER. Trimming took 0 bases from V and 10 from J; bases not matched to a gene: 4. CDR3 region: CASSQEGTGAAFF. In nucleotides, the CDR3 is TGCGCCAGCAGCCAAGAGGGGACAGGTGCAGCTTTCTTT.

This clone was counted only a few times. V and J are TRBV6-1 and TRBJ1-1; unclear D gene. Trimming left V 8 bases short and J 0 bases short, with 10 bases between. The CDR3 loop spans 13 amino acids. CDR1 and CDR2 from the germline V gene are MNHNS and SASEGT. The CDR3 DNA sequence: TGTGCCAGCTGCTACAGTTTGAACACTGAAGCTTTCTTT. It encodes CASCYSLNTEAFF.